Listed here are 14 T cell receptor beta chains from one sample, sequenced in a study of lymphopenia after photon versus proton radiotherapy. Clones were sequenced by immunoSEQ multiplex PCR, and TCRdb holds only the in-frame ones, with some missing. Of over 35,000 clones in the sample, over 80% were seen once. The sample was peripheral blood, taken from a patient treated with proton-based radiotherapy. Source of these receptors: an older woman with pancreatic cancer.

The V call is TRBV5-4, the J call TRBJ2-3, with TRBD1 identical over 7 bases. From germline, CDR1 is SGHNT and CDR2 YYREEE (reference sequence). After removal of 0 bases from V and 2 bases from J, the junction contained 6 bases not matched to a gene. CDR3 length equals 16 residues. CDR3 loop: CASSLAGGALTDTQYF. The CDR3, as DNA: TGTGCCAGCAGCTTGGCAGGGGGTGCGCTCACAGATACGCAGTATTTT. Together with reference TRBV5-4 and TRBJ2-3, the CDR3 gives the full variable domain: ETGVTQSPTHLIKTRGQQVTLRCSSQSGHNTVSWYQQALGQGPQFIFQYYREEENGRGNFPPRFSGLQFPNYSSELNVNALELDDSALYLCASSLAGGALTDTQYFGPGTRLTVL.

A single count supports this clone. CDR3 sequence reads: CASSIGRETQYF. The CDR3 region has the DNA TGTGCCAGTAGTATAGGTCGAGAGACCCAGTACTTC. The V and J genes are TRBV19 and TRBJ2-5; D not certain. V shed 1 base and J shed 4 bases, with 4 bases lying between them. This CDR3 comprises 12 residues. Germline assignment: CDR1 LNHDA and CDR2 SQIVND (reference sequence). The full variable domain, with the rest looked up from reference TRBV19 and TRBJ2-5, is DGGITQSPKYLFRKEGQNVTLSCEQNLNHDAMYWYRQDPGQGLRLIYYSQIVNDFQKGDIAEGYSVSREKKESFPLTVTSAQKNPTAFYLCASSIGRETQYFGPGTRLLVL.

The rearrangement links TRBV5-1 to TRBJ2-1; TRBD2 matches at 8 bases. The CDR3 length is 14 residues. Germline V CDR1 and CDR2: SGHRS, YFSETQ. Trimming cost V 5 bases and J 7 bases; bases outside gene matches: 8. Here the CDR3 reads CASSPGTRRNEQFF. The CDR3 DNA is TGCGCCAGCAGTCCCGGGACTAGGAGAAATGAGCAGTTCTTC.

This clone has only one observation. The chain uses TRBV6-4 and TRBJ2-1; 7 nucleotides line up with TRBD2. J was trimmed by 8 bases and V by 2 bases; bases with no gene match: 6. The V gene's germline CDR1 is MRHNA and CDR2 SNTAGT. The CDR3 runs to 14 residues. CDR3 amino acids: CASSDEGGFDEQFF. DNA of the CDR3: TGTGCCAGCAGTGACGAGGGAGGGTTCGATGAGCAGTTCTTC.

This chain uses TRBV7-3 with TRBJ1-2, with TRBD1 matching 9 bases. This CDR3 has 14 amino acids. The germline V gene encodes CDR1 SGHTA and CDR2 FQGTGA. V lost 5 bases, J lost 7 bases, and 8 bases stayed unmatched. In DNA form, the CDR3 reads TGTGCCAGCAGCAGGACAGGGGAAAGTGGTGGCTACACCTTC. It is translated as CASSRTGESGGYTF.

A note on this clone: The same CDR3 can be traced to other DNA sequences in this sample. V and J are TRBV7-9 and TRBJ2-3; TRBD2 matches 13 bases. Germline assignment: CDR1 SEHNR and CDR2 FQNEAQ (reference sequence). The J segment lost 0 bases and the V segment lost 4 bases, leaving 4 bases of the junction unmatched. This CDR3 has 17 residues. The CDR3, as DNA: TGTGCCAGCAGCTCGGGACTAGCGGGGTCTAGCACAGATACGCAGTATTTT. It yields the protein CASSSGLAGSSTDTQYF. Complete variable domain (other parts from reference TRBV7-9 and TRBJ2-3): DTGVSQNPRHKITKRGQNVTFRCDPISEHNRLYWYRQTLGQGPEFLTYFQNEAQLEKSRLLSDRFSAERPKGSFSTLEIQRTEQGDSAMYLCASSSGLAGSSTDTQYFGPGTRLTVL.

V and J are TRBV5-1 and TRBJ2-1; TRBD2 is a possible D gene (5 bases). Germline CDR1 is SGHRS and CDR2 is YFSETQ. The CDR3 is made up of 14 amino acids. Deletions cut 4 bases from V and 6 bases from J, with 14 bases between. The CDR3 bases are TGCGCCAGCAGCCAAGTCGGGGTCGGCAATGAGCAGTTCTTC. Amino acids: CASSQVGVGNEQFF.

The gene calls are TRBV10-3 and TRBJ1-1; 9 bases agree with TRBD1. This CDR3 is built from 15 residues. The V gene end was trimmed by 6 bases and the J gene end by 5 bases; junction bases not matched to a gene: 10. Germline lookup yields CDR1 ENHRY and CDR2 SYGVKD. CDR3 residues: CAIRLNPGQGTEAFF. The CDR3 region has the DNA TGTGCCATCAGATTAAACCCGGGACAGGGAACTGAAGCTTTCTTT.

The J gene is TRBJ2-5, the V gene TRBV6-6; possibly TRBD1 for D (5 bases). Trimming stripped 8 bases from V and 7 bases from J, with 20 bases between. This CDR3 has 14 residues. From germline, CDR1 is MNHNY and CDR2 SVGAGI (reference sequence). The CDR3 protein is CASCREPSVGTQYF. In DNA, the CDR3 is TGTGCCAGCTGCAGGGAACCCAGCGTGGGGACCCAGTACTTC.

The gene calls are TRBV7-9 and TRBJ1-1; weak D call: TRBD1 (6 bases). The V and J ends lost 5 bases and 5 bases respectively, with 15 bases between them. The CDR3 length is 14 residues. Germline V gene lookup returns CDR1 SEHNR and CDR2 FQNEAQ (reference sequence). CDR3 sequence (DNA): TGTGCCAGCAGCCGCACAGGGCTGGAGACTGAAGCTTTCTTT. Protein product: CASSRTGLETEAFF.

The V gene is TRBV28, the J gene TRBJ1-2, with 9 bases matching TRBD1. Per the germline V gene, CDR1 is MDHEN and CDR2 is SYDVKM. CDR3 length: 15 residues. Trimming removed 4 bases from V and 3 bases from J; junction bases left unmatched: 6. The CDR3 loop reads CASSWPTGGDYGYTF. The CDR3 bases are TGTGCCAGCAGTTGGCCGACAGGGGGGGACTATGGCTACACCTTC.

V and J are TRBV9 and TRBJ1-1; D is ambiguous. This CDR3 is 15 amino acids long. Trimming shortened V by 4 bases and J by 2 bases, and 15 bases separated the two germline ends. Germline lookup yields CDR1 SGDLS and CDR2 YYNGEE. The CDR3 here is CASSPQPIPNTEAFF. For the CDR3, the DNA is TGTGCCAGCAGCCCCCAGCCCATCCCTAACACTGAAGCTTTCTTT.

CDR3 sequence (DNA): TGTGCCAGCAGGCTAGCGGGAATAGCCTACGAGCAGTACTTC. Translated: CASRLAGIAYEQYF. V is TRBV28 and J is TRBJ2-7; 9 bases are a match to TRBD2. With 6 bases clipped from V and 2 bases from J, the junction kept 5 bases outside the gene matches. CDR1 MDHEN and CDR2 SYDVKM come from the germline V gene. The length of the CDR3 is 14 residues.

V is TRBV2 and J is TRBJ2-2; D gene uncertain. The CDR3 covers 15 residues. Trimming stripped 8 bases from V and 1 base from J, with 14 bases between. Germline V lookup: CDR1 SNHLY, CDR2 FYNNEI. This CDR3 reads CASLLNSGNTGELFF. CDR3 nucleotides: TGTGCCAGCCTGTTAAACTCCGGGAACACCGGGGAGCTGTTTTTT.